The 27 T cell receptor beta chains presented below share a single source sample, sequenced in a study of blood T cells in healthy people across ages. Together with a sample-barcoded 5' primer, a J-beta primer mix was included in a second PCR lasting about 7 to 11 cycles. TCRdb ran MiXCR on the 5' RACE reads and lists one entry per CDR3 protein. The sample records 870,000 or so distinct CDR3 sequences, more than 25% being singletons. The sequenced material came from blood. The source is a woman of 80 years or more in good health.

This clonotype was observed at least ten times. V and J are TRBV20-1 and TRBJ1-2; maybe TRBD1 (6 bases). The germline V gene has CDR1 DFQATT and CDR2 SNEGSKA (reference sequence). Trimming took off 5 bases at V and 7 bases at J, with 17 bases between the two ends. This CDR3 has 13 amino acids. CDR3 bases: TGCAGTGCTTCCCGGGACACCGGGCGTGGCTACACCTTC. Translation gives CSASRDTGRGYTF.

This clonotype was found a few times. The rearrangement uses TRBV18 and TRBJ1-4; D gene uncertain. This CDR3 is built from 15 residues. Germline CDR1 KGHSH, CDR2 LQKENI. The V and J ends lost 2 bases and 5 bases respectively, with 12 bases between them. The CDR3 DNA reads TGTGCCAGCTCACCAGGGGTACATGTGAATGAAAAACTGTTTTTT. Amino acids: CASSPGVHVNEKLFF.

This clonotype was recorded a few times. The rearrangement uses TRBV6-2 or TRBV6-3 and TRBJ2-1; 11 nucleotides match TRBD2. The closer fit of TRBJ2-7 to the DNA end suggests the J call may be wrong. The CDR3 has 13 residues. Germline assignment: CDR1 MNHEY and CDR2 SVGEGT. The CDR3: CASRLAGYNEQYF. The CDR3 nucleotides read TGTGCCAGTCGACTAGCGGGGTACAATGAGCAGTACTTC.

As for this clonotype: A much larger clone differs by one base, so this may be a read error. The V gene is TRBV20-1, the J gene TRBJ2-7; 9 nucleotides align to TRBD1. The CDR3 consists of 14 residues. Per germline, CDR1 DFQATT and CDR2 SNEGSKA (reference sequence). The CDR3 region is CRAYDRGFTYEQYF. CDR3 coding DNA: TGCCGTGCCTATGACAGGGGGTTCACCTACGAGCAGTACTTC.

This clonotype came up many times. V and J are TRBV5-1 and TRBJ2-3, with a weak D call TRBD1 (5 bases). The V gene lost 0 bases and the J gene lost 1 base, with 15 bases spanning the gap. The CDR3 runs to 17 residues. Germline values: CDR1 SGHRS, CDR2 YFSETQ. The CDR3 here is CASSLARQLFGTDTQYF. CDR3 nucleotides: TGCGCCAGCAGCTTGGCCAGACAGCTGTTCGGCACAGATACGCAGTATTTT.

This clonotype has a count of ten or more. CDR3 sequence (DNA): TGTGCCAGCAGCTTAGGCGGCGCGCTAGCGGGACCCCAAGAGACCCAGTACTTC. The encoded protein is CASSLGGALAGPQETQYF. The V and J genes are TRBV7-2 and TRBJ2-5; 9 positions agree with TRBD2. Per the germline V gene, CDR1 is SGHTA and CDR2 is FQGNSA. The junction had 10 bases not matched to a gene; V was cut back by 1 base and J by 1 base. This CDR3 comprises 18 residues.

This clonotype was detected many times. The chain carries TRBV20-1 and TRBJ1-2; a weak D match, TRBD1 (5 bases). Trimming removed 1 base from V and 7 bases from J, with 19 bases in between. Germline CDR1 DFQATT, CDR2 SNEGSKA (reference sequence). This CDR3 comprises 15 residues. The DNA for the CDR3 is TGCAGTGCTAGAGGATGGGGGGAAGTTCACGGTGGCTACACCTTC. It specifies CSARGWGEVHGGYTF.

About this clonotype: A much larger clone sits a single nucleotide away, making a read error possible. This chain connects TRBV3-1 to TRBJ2-5; 8 bases map to TRBD1. Trimming at V came to 3 bases and at J to 11 bases, leaving 14 bases not matched to a gene. CDR1 and CDR2 (germline): LGHDT, YNNKEL (reference sequence). The length of the CDR3 is 15 residues. CDR3: CASSQLGQEFNEQYF. In DNA form, the CDR3 reads TGTGCCAGCAGCCAGCTGGGACAGGAATTCAATGAGCAGTACTTC.

This clonotype came up many times. The chain uses TRBV6-5 and TRBJ1-2, with D uncertain. CDR1 and CDR2 from the germline V gene are MNHEY and SVGAGI. The CDR3 is 13 residues long. V lost 7 bases, J lost 8 bases, and 17 bases lay in between. The chain's CDR3 is CASKLTPTHGYTF. CDR3 bases: TGTGCCAGCAAACTGACACCAACTCACGGCTACACCTTC.

The rearrangement joins TRBV6-2 or TRBV6-3 to TRBJ2-6; D is uncertain. V was cut by 8 bases and J by 0 bases, with 14 bases left in between. There are 16 residues in the CDR3. Germline values: CDR1 MNHEY, CDR2 SVGEGT. CDR3 in amino acids: CASVGIAPSGANVLTF. The DNA for the CDR3 is TGTGCCAGCGTCGGCATTGCCCCCTCTGGGGCCAACGTCCTGACTTTC.

This clonotype was detected ten times or more. V usage is TRBV10-3 and J usage is TRBJ2-1, with D possibly matching TRBD2 (5 bases). The V end lost 5 bases, the J end lost 0 bases, and 11 bases lay between the germline ends. Germline V gives CDR1 ENHRY, CDR2 SYGVKD. The CDR3 extends over 15 amino acids. Here the CDR3 DNA reads TGTGCCATCAGTCCAGGCGGAGGCTCCTACAATGAGCAGTTCTTC. This gives the protein CAISPGGGSYNEQFF.

The chain employs TRBV7-9 and TRBJ2-5, with D perhaps matching TRBD2 (6 bases). The CDR3 covers 16 residues. CDR1 and CDR2 (germline): SEHNR, FQNEAQ (reference sequence). Between the trimmed V and J ends, which lost 5 bases and 5 bases, there was a span of 21 bases. CDR3 residues: CASSHRDSRYRETQYF. The CDR3 bases are TGTGCCAGCAGCCACCGGGACTCGAGGTATCGGGAGACCCAGTACTTC.

This clonotype was seen repeatedly, ten times or more. CDR3 sequence reads: CASSQDVGGVSTDTQYF. Written as DNA, the CDR3 is TGTGCCAGCAGCCAAGATGTAGGAGGGGTTTCCACAGATACGCAGTATTTT. This rearrangement joins TRBV3-1 to TRBJ2-3, with D perhaps matching TRBD2 (6 bases). V dropped 0 bases and J dropped 2 bases, with 15 bases sitting between them. The CDR3 is made up of 17 amino acids. The germline gives CDR1 LGHDT, CDR2 YNNKEL (reference sequence).

This clonotype was detected many times. This chain links TRBV11-2 with TRBJ2-5; no clear D gene. Between the trimmed V and J ends, which lost 2 bases and 6 bases, there was a span of 13 bases. This CDR3 is built from 14 residues. Germline V gene sequence: CDR1 SGHAT, CDR2 FQNNGV. CDR3 residues: CASSLTLIEKTQYF. DNA of the CDR3: TGTGCCAGCAGCTTAACCCTGATCGAGAAGACCCAGTACTTC.

This clonotype came up a few times. CDR3 region: CASSPESLSTEAFF. Here the CDR3 DNA reads TGCGCCAGCAGCCCGGAAAGTTTGAGCACTGAAGCTTTCTTT. V is TRBV5-1 and J is TRBJ1-1; no definite D call. The CDR3 totals 14 residues. CDR1 SGHRS and CDR2 YFSETQ come from the germline V gene. V lost 4 bases, J lost 4 bases, and 14 bases lay in between.

This clonotype was picked up a small number of times. The chain employs TRBV3-1 and TRBJ1-1; possible D gene TRBD1, 6 bases. Per germline, CDR1 LGHDT and CDR2 YNNKEL (reference sequence). The CDR3 consists of 12 residues. The V and J ends lost 4 bases and 4 bases respectively, with 7 bases between them. CDR3: CASSRGPTEAFF. In nucleotides, the CDR3 is TGTGCCAGCAGCCGGGGGCCCACTGAAGCTTTCTTT.

This clonotype was counted at least ten times. The chain couples TRBV10-2 to TRBJ1-2; tentatively, D is TRBD1 (5 bases). Germline V gene sequence: CDR1 WSHSY, CDR2 SAAADI. This CDR3 has 15 residues. V was clipped by 4 bases and J by 7 bases, with 19 bases between them. The CDR3 region is CASSASGSWGGGYTF. CDR3 DNA sequence: TGCGCCAGCAGTGCCTCCGGGTCCTGGGGGGGTGGCTACACCTTC.

The rearrangement joins TRBV7-9 to TRBJ2-4; TRBD1 agrees at 9 bases. Near its end, the DNA agrees better with TRBJ2-7, so the J call may be wrong. The germline CDR1 and CDR2 sequences are SEHNR and FQNEAQ (reference sequence). The CDR3 extends over 14 amino acids. For the CDR3, the DNA is TGTGCCAGCAGCTTAGGGACAGGGGAGGACGAGCAGTACTTC. This translates into CASSLGTGEDEQYF.

Turning to this clonotype: A single base separates this from a much larger clone, so it may be a read error. The J gene is TRBJ2-7, the V gene TRBV2, with 8 bases lining up with TRBD1. CDR1 is SNHLY and CDR2 is FYNNEI in the germline V gene. CDR3 length: 21 amino acids. After removal of 5 bases from V and 4 bases from J, the junction contained 28 bases not matched to a gene. CDR3 loop: CASSSPALGTGAFTTGYEQYF. DNA for the CDR3: TGTGCCAGCAGTTCCCCCGCCCTTGGGACAGGAGCCTTTACCACTGGGTACGAGCAGTACTTC. The entire variable domain, with the rest obtained from reference TRBV2 and TRBJ2-7, is as follows: EPEVTQTPSHQVTQMGQEVILRCVPISNHLYFYWYRQILGQKVEFLVSFYNNEISEKSEIFDDQFSVERPDGSNFTLKIRSTKLEDSAMYFCASSSPALGTGAFTTGYEQYFGPGTRLTVT.

The rearrangement uses TRBV7-9 and TRBJ1-2, with 7 bases aligning to TRBD1. The ends lost 6 bases at V and 9 bases at J; junction bases unmatched: 10. Per the germline V gene, CDR1 is SEHNR and CDR2 is FQNEAQ (reference sequence). The CDR3 sequence is 13 residues long. The CDR3: CASSPDRQGRYTF. The CDR3 DNA follows: TGTGCCAGCAGTCCAGACCGACAGGGTCGCTACACCTTC.

This clonotype was counted once. This may be a read error, as it is one base from a much larger clone. The rearrangement links TRBV6-5 to TRBJ1-2; TRBD1 agrees at 11 bases. CDR3 length: 16 residues. Germline assignment: CDR1 MNHEY and CDR2 SVGAGI. V lost 0 bases, J lost 9 bases, and 9 bases stayed unmatched. The CDR3 DNA reads as TGTGCCAGCAGTTACTCGAGGACAGGGGGCTGGGTACGCTACACCTTC. Protein: CASSYSRTGGWVRYTF.

This clonotype appeared a few times. A much larger clonotype is one base distant, so this may be a read error. The V and J genes are TRBV20-1 and TRBJ2-5; D is unclear. The CDR3 covers 15 residues. The germline CDR1 and CDR2 sequences are DFQATT and SNEGSKA (reference sequence). V was clipped by 0 bases and J by 4 bases, with 15 bases between them. CDR3: CSARDDALYRETQYF. The CDR3 DNA reads as TGCAGTGCTAGAGATGATGCGTTGTACCGAGAGACCCAGTACTTC.

This rearrangement joins TRBV7-2 to TRBJ1-2; a possible D gene is TRBD1 (6 bases). Per the germline V gene, CDR1 is SGHTA and CDR2 is FQGNSA. The V and J ends lost 1 base and 4 bases respectively, with 13 bases between them. The CDR3 runs to 15 residues. Here the CDR3 DNA reads TGTGCCAGCAGCTTAGAGGGGGGGCAGATCTATGGCTACACCTTC. It translates to CASSLEGGQIYGYTF. Filled out from reference TRBV7-2 and TRBJ1-2, the complete variable domain reads GAGVSQSPSNKVTEKGKDVELRCDPISGHTALYWYRQSLGQGLEFLIYFQGNSAPDKSGLPSDRFSAERTGGSVSTLTIQRTQQEDSAVYLCASSLEGGQIYGYTFGSGTRLTVV.

This clonotype was seen ten or more times. V usage is TRBV5-1 and J usage is TRBJ1-2, with D unresolved. Germline CDR1 reads SGHRS; CDR2 reads YFSETQ. V was clipped by 4 bases and J by 1 base, with 11 bases between them. The CDR3 is made up of 14 amino acids. As DNA, the CDR3 is TGCGCCAGCAGCCCGGAGTGGCATAACTATGGCTACACCTTC. Its protein product is CASSPEWHNYGYTF. Full variable domain (remainder filled in from reference TRBV5-1 and TRBJ1-2): KAGVTQTPRYLIKTRGQQVTLSCSPISGHRSVSWYQQTPGQGLQFLFEYFSETQRNKGNFPGRFSGRQFSNSRSEMNVSTLELGDSALYLCASSPEWHNYGYTFGSGTRLTVV.

The chain couples TRBV12-3 or TRBV12-4 to TRBJ1-2; D ambiguous. V was cut by 3 bases and J by 1 base, with 9 bases left in between. The CDR3 sequence is 14 residues long. The CDR3 bases are TGTGCCAGCAGTTTCGGCGACCTTAACTATGGCTACACCTTC. This encodes CASSFGDLNYGYTF.

This clonotype was observed once. The CDR3 loop reads CASSESGPYEQYF. CDR3 nucleotide sequence: TGTGCCAGCAGTGAATCCGGACCCTACGAGCAGTACTTC. The J gene is TRBJ2-7, the V gene TRBV25-1; no clear D gene. The CDR3 totals 13 residues. With 1 base removed from V and 2 bases from J, the gap between germline ends came to 6 bases. The germline V gene has CDR1 MGHDK and CDR2 SYGVNS.

A remark on this clonotype: One end of the junction fails to match germline, which may point to a read error. The chain employs TRBV4-3 and TRBJ2-1; D gene ambiguous. The J call could be wrong; TRBJ2-7 is a better fit for the DNA end. The CDR3 length is 16 residues. Germline CDR1 and CDR2: LGHNA and YSLEER. CDR3 sequence: CAGSQDPSASYNEQYF. As DNA, the CDR3 is TGCGCCGGCAGCCAAGACCCGAGCGCCTCCTACAATGAGCAGTACTTC.